This T cell receptor (beta chain) was profiled in a study of T cells after yellow fever vaccination. Study details: Fractions with few cells were prepared using SMART-Seq v4 Ultra Low Input.

This clonotype was seen a few times. Its specificity is not known. Overall study results and limits: Booster sampling recovered most clones from primary vaccination (96% CD4, around 88% CD8). Weaker overall, the secondary response nonetheless peaked faster (day 5 versus 15).

The CDR3 sequence is 14 residues long. V was pared by 6 bases and J by 3 bases, with 17 bases between. In germline, CDR1 is SQVTM, CDR2 ANQGSEA. 5'RACE template switching added a universal primer site and UMIs to TCR cDNA. TCRdb itself ran the 5' RACE reads through MiXCR, one entry per CDR3 protein. The sample records roughly 320,000 distinct CDR3 sequences, 9.5% to 12% being singletons. The V gene is TRBV29-1, the J gene TRBJ1-1; weak D call: TRBD1 (5 bases). The sequence was obtained from a man aged 18 to 29 who received the YFV17D yellow fever vaccine. The starting material was CD4+ T cells sorted from PBMCs, obtained 45 days after the yellow fever booster vaccination. This CDR3 reads CSVLSWGGYTEAFF. As DNA, the CDR3 is TGCAGCGTCCTGTCGTGGGGGGGGTACACTGAAGCTTTCTTT.